Included here is one TCR beta chain sequence, with context. Germline CDR1 reads SGHVS; CDR2 reads FNYEAQ. V was pared by 1 base and J by 2 bases, with 3 bases of the junction left unmatched. The CDR3 runs to 15 residues. The sample originates from a study of blood T cell repertoires in COVID-19. On the study more broadly: Acute-phase and convalescent COVID-19 samples originated in the United States, Italy and Spain. The cDNA or gDNA used as material had been derived from T cells, B-cell-depleted T cells, or PBMCs.

Per the original data handling: Counts of nucleated cells, estimated from reference gene primer amplification, were obtained. This table comes from immunoSEQ multiplex PCR, and its TCRdb copy is limited to in-frame clones, with some not included. V and J calls and clone size are those listed in that table; D and trimming were worked out from the DNA. The sample lists about 150,000 clones, about nine tenths occurring once. The rearrangement uses TRBV7-6 and TRBJ2-7, with 9 bases fitting TRBD2. The source is a woman aged 55-69 years with active or convalescent COVID-19. Sample: peripheral blood. DNA for the CDR3: TGTGCCAGCAGCTTAGAGCGGGGGGTCGCCTACGAGCAGTACTTC. Protein product: CASSLERGVAYEQYF.